The sequence of this T cell receptor beta chain was determined in a study of spatial heterogeneity in lung cancer. Overall study: More beta-chain than alpha-chain sequences were consistently detected.

TCRdb redid the calling of the 5' RACE reads with MiXCR, one entry per CDR3 protein. The sample yields around 45,000 distinct CDR3 sequences, about 11% seen once. This clonotype was detected a few times. This CDR3 has 16 residues. Germline V gives CDR1 SEHNR, CDR2 FQNEAQ (reference sequence). V was trimmed by 3 bases and J by 3 bases, leaving 14 bases between them. Time point of the sample: sample taken at primary tumor resection. From tumor, nontumor lung or frozen PBMC, whole RNA was taken unsorted for sequencing. The donors comprised about 70 untreated early-stage non-small cell lung cancer patients.

The chain uses TRBV7-9 and TRBJ2-2; perhaps TRBD1 as D (5 bases). This TCR was recovered from a female donor with early-stage non-small cell lung cancer. This specimen consisted of PBMCs, obtained at surgery. CDR3 bases: TGTGCCAGCAGCTTCGGTCAGGGCTTCTACACCGGGGAGCTGTTTTTT. It is translated as CASSFGQGFYTGELFF.